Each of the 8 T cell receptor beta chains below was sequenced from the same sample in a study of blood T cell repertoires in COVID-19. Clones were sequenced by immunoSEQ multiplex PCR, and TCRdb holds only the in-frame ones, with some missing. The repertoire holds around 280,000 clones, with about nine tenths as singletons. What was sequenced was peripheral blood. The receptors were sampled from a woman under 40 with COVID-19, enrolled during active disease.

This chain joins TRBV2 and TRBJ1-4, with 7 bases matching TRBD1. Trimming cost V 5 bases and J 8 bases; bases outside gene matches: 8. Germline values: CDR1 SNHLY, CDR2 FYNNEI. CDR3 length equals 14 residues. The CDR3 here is CASSTGDSLEKLFF. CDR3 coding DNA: TGTGCCAGCAGTACGGGGGACAGTCTAGAAAAACTGTTTTTT.

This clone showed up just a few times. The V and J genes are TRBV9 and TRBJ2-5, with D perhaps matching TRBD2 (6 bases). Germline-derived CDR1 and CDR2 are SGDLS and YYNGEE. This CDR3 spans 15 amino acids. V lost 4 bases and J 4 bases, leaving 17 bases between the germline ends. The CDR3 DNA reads TGTGCCAGCAGCCTAGTGGGGGGATCGGGAGAGACCCAGTACTTC. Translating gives CASSLVGGSGETQYF.

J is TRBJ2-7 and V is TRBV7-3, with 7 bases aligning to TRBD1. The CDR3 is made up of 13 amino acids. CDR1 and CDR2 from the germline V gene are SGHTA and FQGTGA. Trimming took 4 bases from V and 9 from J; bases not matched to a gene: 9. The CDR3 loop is CASSSEQGSGQYF. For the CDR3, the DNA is TGTGCCAGCAGCTCCGAACAGGGGTCGGGGCAGTACTTC.

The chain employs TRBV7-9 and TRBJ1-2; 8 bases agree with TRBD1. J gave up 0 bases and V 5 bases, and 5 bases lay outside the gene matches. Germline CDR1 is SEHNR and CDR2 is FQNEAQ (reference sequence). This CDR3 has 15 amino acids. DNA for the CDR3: TGTGCCAGCAGCCGAGAGGACAGGGCTAACTATGGCTACACCTTC. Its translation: CASSREDRANYGYTF.

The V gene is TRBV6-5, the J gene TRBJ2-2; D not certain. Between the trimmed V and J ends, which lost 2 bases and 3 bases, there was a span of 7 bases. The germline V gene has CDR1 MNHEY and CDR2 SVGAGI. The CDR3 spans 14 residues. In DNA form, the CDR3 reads TGTGCCAGCAGTTACCAGGTTTACACCGGGGAGCTGTTTTTT. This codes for CASSYQVYTGELFF.

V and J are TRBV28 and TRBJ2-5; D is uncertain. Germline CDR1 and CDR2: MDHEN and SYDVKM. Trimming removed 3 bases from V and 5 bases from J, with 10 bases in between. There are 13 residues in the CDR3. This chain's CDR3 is CASSFGSVETQYF. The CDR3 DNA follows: TGTGCCAGCAGTTTCGGGTCGGTTGAGACCCAGTACTTC.

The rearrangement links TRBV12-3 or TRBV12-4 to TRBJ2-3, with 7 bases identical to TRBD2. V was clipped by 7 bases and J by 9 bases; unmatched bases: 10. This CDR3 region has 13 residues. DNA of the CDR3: TGTGCCAGCAACCCCCTCGGGGGAGGGACGCAGTATTTT. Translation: CASNPLGGGTQYF.

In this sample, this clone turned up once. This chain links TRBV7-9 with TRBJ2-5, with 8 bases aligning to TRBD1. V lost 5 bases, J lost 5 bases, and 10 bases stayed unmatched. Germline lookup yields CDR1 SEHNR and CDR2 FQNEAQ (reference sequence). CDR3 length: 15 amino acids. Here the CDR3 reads CASSEGDRGVETQYF. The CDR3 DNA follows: TGTGCCAGCAGCGAGGGAGACAGGGGAGTGGAGACCCAGTACTTC.